The clone carrying this T cell receptor (beta chain) has a count of ten or more. The antigen is undetermined. The data are from a study of blood T cells in healthy people across ages. Extractions gave at least 5.5 micrograms of total RNA per sample. Overall study results and limits: With unsorted PBMCs, a conclusive comparison of naive versus antigen-experienced cells was not possible.

Trimming cost V 2 bases and J 2 bases, with 10 bases left between them. Germline V gives CDR1 MDHEN, CDR2 SYDVKM. CDR3 length equals 14 residues. A second roughly 7 to 11 cycle PCR used barcoded and J-beta primers. TCRdb called the 5' RACE reads again in MiXCR, with one record for every CDR3 protein. The sample contains 630,000 or so distinct CDR3 sequences, approximately 30% of which appear only once. The rearrangement links TRBV28 to TRBJ2-7; D may be TRBD2 (6 bases). The sample comprised blood. The source is a woman aged 80 or over in good health. The DNA of the CDR3 is TGTGCCAGCAGTTTAATGGGGGGAACCTACGAGCAGTACTTC. This gives the protein CASSLMGGTYEQYF.